These 32 T cell receptor beta chains were sequenced from one sample in a study of cytomegalovirus exposure and HLA in healthy donors (dated by TCRdb to about 2017). Library preparation was by the immunoSEQ multiplex PCR assay. A mixture of 60 forward primers for TCR Vbeta segments and 13 reverse primers for TCR Jbeta segments was used in the multiplex PCR. The immuneACCESS repertoire file appears here via TCRdb, limited to in-frame rearrangements. These files lack a portion of the clones; in checked studies, under half of the deficit traces to unresolved V genes, and the cause of the others is not known. This sample lists about 190,000 clones; around four fifths were detected once. Of the sample, approximately 0.99% is held by the ten largest clones. The sample was PBMCs. Source of these receptors: a woman between 40 and 55 years old in good health and CMV-seronegative.

This chain uses TRBV5-1 with TRBJ2-7; possible D gene TRBD1, 8 bases. V was pared by 4 bases and J by 12 bases, with 20 bases between. There are 13 residues in the CDR3. Germline V gene data show CDR1 as SGHRS and CDR2 as YFSETQ. The CDR3 sequence is CASSPGGTGVPYF. The CDR3 DNA sequence: TGCGCCAGCAGCCCCGGGGGGACAGGCGTTCCGTACTTC.

Concerning this clone: The sample holds other DNA sequences that translate to the same CDR3. The V and J genes are TRBV5-6 and TRBJ2-7; D is unresolved. V was shortened by 3 bases and J by 2 bases, with 12 bases between the two germline ends. The CDR3 sequence is 14 residues long. Germline V gives CDR1 SGHDT, CDR2 YYEEEE. In DNA, the CDR3 is TGTGCCAGCAGCTATAATGTTCAGGCCTACGAGCAGTACTTC. Translated: CASSYNVQAYEQYF.

V usage is TRBV5-1 and J usage is TRBJ1-5, with D uncertain. The CDR3 consists of 14 residues. The germline gives CDR1 SGHRS, CDR2 YFSETQ. V lost 3 bases to trimming and J lost 2 bases, with 9 bases between them. In DNA, the CDR3 is TGCGCCAGCAGCTGGGGAGGAGGCAATCAGCCCCAGCATTTT. The encoded protein is CASSWGGGNQPQHF.

The chain couples TRBV15 to TRBJ1-2, with a tentative D call TRBD1 (6 bases). V shed 3 bases and J shed 4 bases, with 15 bases lying between them. The V gene's germline CDR1 is LNHNV and CDR2 YYDKDF (reference sequence). The CDR3 sequence is 15 residues long. The CDR3 DNA sequence: TGTGCCACCAGCAGCGAGGGAACAGGGAGCTATGGCTACACCTTC. It is translated as CATSSEGTGSYGYTF. Filled out from reference TRBV15 and TRBJ1-2, the complete variable domain reads DAMVIQNPRYQVTQFGKPVTLSCSQTLNHNVMYWYQQKSSQAPKLLFHYYDKDFNNEADTPDNFQSRRPNTSFCFLDIRSPGLGDTAMYLCATSSEGTGSYGYTFGSGTRLTVV.

V usage is TRBV25-1 and J usage is TRBJ2-3; D remains ambiguous. V lost 5 bases and J 0 bases, leaving 12 bases between the germline ends. Germline V gene lookup returns CDR1 MGHDK and CDR2 SYGVNS. The CDR3 has 15 amino acids. This chain's CDR3 is CASSLRVSSTDTQYF. Here the CDR3 DNA reads TGTGCCAGCAGTCTAAGAGTATCCAGCACAGATACGCAGTATTTT.

The J gene is TRBJ2-4, the V gene TRBV4-3; TRBD1 aligns across 7 bases. After removal of 4 bases from V and 5 bases from J, the junction contained 8 bases not matched to a gene. The germline V gene has CDR1 LGHNA and CDR2 YSLEER. The CDR3 spans 15 residues. For the CDR3, the DNA is TGCGCCAGCAGCCGAGACAGGGTGTGGGAAAACATTCAGTACTTC. It yields the protein CASSRDRVWENIQYF.

The J gene is TRBJ1-2, the V gene TRBV27, with 7 bases aligning to TRBD1. V shed 3 bases, J shed 8 bases, and the junction held 6 bases outside the gene matches. Per the germline V gene, CDR1 is MNHEY and CDR2 is SMNVEV (reference sequence). CDR3 length: 13 residues. The CDR3 DNA sequence: TGTGCCAGCAGTTTTCAGGCAGGGGGGGGCTACACCTTC. Residues: CASSFQAGGGYTF.

The chain joins TRBV5-4 to TRBJ2-5, with D possibly being TRBD2 (6 bases). CDR3 length equals 16 residues. The V end lost 0 bases, the J end lost 5 bases, and 17 bases lay between the germline ends. CDR1 and CDR2 (germline): SGHNT, YYREEE (reference sequence). The CDR3 DNA sequence: TGTGCCAGCAGCTTGGCCGTAGGTTGGGGGAGGGAGACCCAGTACTTC. As protein: CASSLAVGWGRETQYF.

This CDR3 reads CASSPPGLAGYNEQFF. CDR3 nucleotide sequence: TGTGCCAGCAGCCCCCCCGGACTAGCGGGGTACAATGAGCAGTTCTTC. The rearrangement joins TRBV7-3 to TRBJ2-1, with TRBD2 identical over 12 bases. This CDR3 spans 16 amino acids. Unmatched junction bases numbered 6, after V lost 5 bases and J lost 4 bases. Germline values: CDR1 SGHTA, CDR2 FQGTGA.

The genes are TRBV30 and TRBJ1-5; 7 bases are shared with TRBD1. After removal of 3 bases from V and 7 bases from J, the junction contained 6 bases not matched to a gene. This CDR3 is 13 amino acids long. Germline lookup yields CDR1 GTSNPN and CDR2 SVGIG (reference sequence). CDR3 in amino acids: CAWRRQGDQPQHF. The DNA for the CDR3 is TGTGCCTGGAGGAGACAGGGAGACCAGCCCCAGCATTTT.

V and J are TRBV2 and TRBJ2-5; D remains ambiguous. Trimming took off 6 bases at V and 3 bases at J, with 8 bases between the two ends. Germline V gene lookup returns CDR1 SNHLY and CDR2 FYNNEI. This CDR3 is built from 12 residues. CDR3 sequence: CASRRREETQYF. CDR3 DNA: TGTGCCAGCAGGAGGAGAGAAGAGACCCAGTACTTC.

The rearrangement uses TRBV4-3 and TRBJ2-1; 7 bases agree with TRBD2. CDR3 length: 21 amino acids. CDR1 is LGHNA and CDR2 is YSLEER in the germline V gene. V shed 1 base, J shed 0 bases, and the junction held 18 bases outside the gene matches. The CDR3 DNA is TGCGCCAGCAGCCAAGTCGGGCTAGCGGAACAGACCCTTAGCTCCTACAATGAGCAGTTCTTC. Encoded protein: CASSQVGLAEQTLSSYNEQFF.

The rearrangement joins TRBV5-1 to TRBJ1-2; 8 bases map to TRBD1. The V gene's germline CDR1 is SGHRS and CDR2 YFSETQ. V lost 4 bases and J lost 6; bases outside the gene matches: 5. This CDR3 has 13 amino acids. The DNA for the CDR3 is TGCGCCAGCAGCACCGGACAGGGCAATGGCTACACCTTC. Translated, it gives CASSTGQGNGYTF.

This chain connects TRBV15 to TRBJ1-1; 7 bases fit TRBD1. Per the germline V gene, CDR1 is LNHNV and CDR2 is YYDKDF (reference sequence). V was pared by 2 bases and J by 6 bases, with 3 bases of the junction left unmatched. The CDR3 totals 13 residues. CDR3 bases: TGTGCCACCAGCAGAAACCAGGGGGCTGAAGCTTTCTTT. This translates into CATSRNQGAEAFF.

The chain is built from TRBV7-2 and TRBJ1-1; D gene ambiguous. This CDR3 region has 14 residues. Trimming pared 4 bases from V and 4 bases from J, leaving 13 bases between. The germline V gene has CDR1 SGHTA and CDR2 FQGNSA. The CDR3 sequence: CASSSQRVGTEAFF. In DNA form, the CDR3 reads TGTGCCAGCAGCTCCCAGAGGGTCGGCACTGAAGCTTTCTTT.

The rearrangement uses TRBV18 and TRBJ1-1; D is perhaps TRBD1 (6 bases). V dropped 4 bases and J dropped 3 bases, with 12 bases sitting between them. The CDR3 runs to 14 residues. Germline V gene sequence: CDR1 KGHSH, CDR2 LQKENI. CDR3 in DNA: TGTGCCAGCTCACGAGGGGGAGGGGACACTGAAGCTTTCTTT. This gives the protein CASSRGGGDTEAFF.

V usage is TRBV2 and J usage is TRBJ1-1, with 8 nucleotides matching TRBD1. This CDR3 is 18 amino acids long. Looked up from germline, CDR1 is SNHLY and CDR2 is FYNNEI. V was pared by 0 bases and J by 0 bases, with 9 bases of the junction left unmatched. CDR3 nucleotides: TGTGCCAGCAGTGAAGCGCAGGGGGCTCGGAGGTTGAACACTGAAGCTTTCTTT. It codes for CASSEAQGARRLNTEAFF.

The DNA of the CDR3 is TGTGCCAGCAGCCCGGGATACCCGCGAGAGACCCAGTACTTC. Amino acids: CASSPGYPRETQYF. The V and J genes are TRBV9 and TRBJ2-5, with a weak D call TRBD2 (5 bases). V was cut by 4 bases and J by 4 bases, with 14 bases left in between. CDR3 length: 14 amino acids. Germline CDR1 SGDLS, CDR2 YYNGEE.

The chain employs TRBV6-1 and TRBJ1-1, with D tentatively TRBD1 (5 bases). V was trimmed by 5 bases and J by 1 base, leaving 8 bases between them. The CDR3 has 13 amino acids. Germline-derived CDR1 and CDR2 are MNHNS and SASEGT. This CDR3 is CASSWGRNTEAFF. CDR3 nucleotides: TGTGCCAGCAGTTGGGGCCGGAACACTGAAGCTTTCTTT.

In the case of this clone: The identical CDR3 is also encoded by other nucleotide sequences in the sample. This chain joins TRBV6-5 and TRBJ1-1; D might be TRBD1 (5 bases). Germline V CDR1 and CDR2: MNHEY, SVGAGI. Trimming took 0 bases from V and 2 from J, leaving 7 bases between them. This CDR3 is 14 amino acids long. The CDR3 sequence: CASSYSGGNTEAFF. The DNA for the CDR3 is TGTGCCAGCAGTTACTCGGGGGGAAACACTGAAGCTTTCTTT.

This chain connects TRBV6-5 to TRBJ1-2; D unclear. The CDR3 contains 14 residues. Germline V gene sequence: CDR1 MNHEY, CDR2 SVGAGI. Deletions cut 7 bases from V and 7 bases from J, with 19 bases between. The CDR3, as DNA: TGTGCCAGCATTATCAATCAGAGGGAGTCTGGCTACACCTTC. This gives the protein CASIINQRESGYTF.

The rearrangement links TRBV7-2 to TRBJ1-2; 9 bases agree with TRBD1. The CDR3 is 15 residues long. V lost 8 bases and J lost 2; bases outside the gene matches: 9. From germline, CDR1 is SGHTA and CDR2 FQGNSA. The CDR3 loop reads CASAPNRGLNYGYTF. CDR3 nucleotide sequence: TGTGCCAGCGCCCCCAACAGGGGGCTCAACTATGGCTACACCTTC. The variable domain in full, completed from reference TRBV7-2 and TRBJ1-2, reads GAGVSQSPSNKVTEKGKDVELRCDPISGHTALYWYRQSLGQGLEFLIYFQGNSAPDKSGLPSDRFSAERTGGSVSTLTIQRTQQEDSAVYLCASAPNRGLNYGYTFGSGTRLTVV.

CDR3 protein: CAWGRGVNEQFF. In nucleotides, the CDR3 is TGTGCCTGGGGGCGGGGGGTCAATGAGCAGTTCTTC. This sequence joins TRBV30 and TRBJ2-1, with 8 bases aligning to TRBD2. Germline trimming cut 5 bases from V and 6 bases from J; bases unmatched to any gene: 3. The CDR3 is 12 residues long. Germline V gene data show CDR1 as GTSNPN and CDR2 as SVGIG (reference sequence).

The rearrangement uses TRBV2 and TRBJ2-2; 9 nucleotides align to TRBD2. V trimming: 3 bases; J trimming: 4 bases; junction bases outside the gene matches: 6. The CDR3 covers 16 residues. The germline gives CDR1 SNHLY, CDR2 FYNNEI. The CDR3: CASSELAGDVTGELFF. Written as DNA, the CDR3 is TGTGCCAGCAGTGAGTTAGCGGGAGACGTCACCGGGGAGCTGTTTTTT.

V usage is TRBV18 and J usage is TRBJ1-1; 9 bases map to TRBD1. Germline V gene data show CDR1 as KGHSH and CDR2 as LQKENI. V gave up 0 bases and J gave up 6 bases; unmatched junction bases: 5. CDR3 length equals 15 residues. CDR3 protein: CASSPPLQGAAEAFF. Here the CDR3 DNA reads TGTGCCAGCTCACCACCATTACAGGGGGCAGCTGAAGCTTTCTTT.

The genes are TRBV14 and TRBJ2-1; 9 bases agree with TRBD2. Germline V lookup: CDR1 SGHDN, CDR2 FVKESK. The length of the CDR3 is 14 residues. Trimming cost V 4 bases and J 10 bases; bases outside gene matches: 8. The CDR3 DNA is TGTGCCAGCAGCCGGATGGGACTAGCTGAGGAGCAGTTCTTC. This sequence encodes CASSRMGLAEEQFF.

The rearrangement links TRBV28 to TRBJ2-1; perhaps TRBD2 as D (6 bases). Germline V gene sequence: CDR1 MDHEN, CDR2 SYDVKM. Trimming left V 5 bases short and J 1 base short, with 9 bases between. The CDR3 totals 14 residues. This chain's CDR3 is CASSSGPSYNEQFF. The CDR3, as DNA: TGTGCCAGCAGTAGCGGGCCATCCTACAATGAGCAGTTCTTC.

This clone is a singleton in its sample. This sequence joins TRBV5-1 and TRBJ2-6; D call uncertain. The V end lost 0 bases, the J end lost 2 bases, and 6 bases lay between the germline ends. In germline, CDR1 is SGHRS, CDR2 YFSETQ. The CDR3 sequence is 15 residues long. The CDR3: CASSLEWPGANVLTF. Written as DNA, the CDR3 is TGCGCCAGCAGCTTGGAATGGCCTGGGGCCAACGTCCTGACTTTC.

The V call is TRBV29-1, the J call TRBJ1-1; D may be TRBD1 (5 bases). From germline, CDR1 is SQVTM and CDR2 ANQGSEA. Trimming shortened V by 6 bases and J by 0 bases, and 14 bases separated the two germline ends. The CDR3 is made up of 14 amino acids. The CDR3 reads CSVRQTAMNTEAFF. CDR3 DNA: TGCAGCGTGAGACAGACGGCCATGAACACTGAAGCTTTCTTT.

CDR3 sequence (DNA): TGTGCCAGCAAAATCGGGACAGGAGACTACAATGAGCAGTTCTTC. Amino acids: CASKIGTGDYNEQFF. The rearrangement uses TRBV6-1 and TRBJ2-1, with 8 positions matching TRBD1. This CDR3 region has 15 residues. Germline CDR1 reads MNHNS; CDR2 reads SASEGT. V gave up 7 bases and J gave up 3 bases; unmatched junction bases: 8.

The chain combines TRBV25-1 with TRBJ2-5; TRBD2 aligns across 12 bases. This CDR3 spans 17 amino acids. Germline V gene data show CDR1 as MGHDK and CDR2 as SYGVNS. Trimming took 0 bases from V and 5 from J; bases not matched to a gene: 7. The CDR3 loop reads CASSEYRGTSGSETQYF. CDR3 DNA: TGTGCCAGCAGTGAATATCGGGGGACTAGCGGGTCGGAGACCCAGTACTTC.

The chain joins TRBV29-1 to TRBJ1-5; a weak D match, TRBD1 (5 bases). Trimming left V 5 bases short and J 4 bases short, with 12 bases between. Germline lookup yields CDR1 SQVTM and CDR2 ANQGSEA. The CDR3 loop spans 13 amino acids. The CDR3 reads CSVSTGYNQPQHF. Written as DNA, the CDR3 is TGCAGCGTTTCAACAGGATATAATCAGCCCCAGCATTTT.